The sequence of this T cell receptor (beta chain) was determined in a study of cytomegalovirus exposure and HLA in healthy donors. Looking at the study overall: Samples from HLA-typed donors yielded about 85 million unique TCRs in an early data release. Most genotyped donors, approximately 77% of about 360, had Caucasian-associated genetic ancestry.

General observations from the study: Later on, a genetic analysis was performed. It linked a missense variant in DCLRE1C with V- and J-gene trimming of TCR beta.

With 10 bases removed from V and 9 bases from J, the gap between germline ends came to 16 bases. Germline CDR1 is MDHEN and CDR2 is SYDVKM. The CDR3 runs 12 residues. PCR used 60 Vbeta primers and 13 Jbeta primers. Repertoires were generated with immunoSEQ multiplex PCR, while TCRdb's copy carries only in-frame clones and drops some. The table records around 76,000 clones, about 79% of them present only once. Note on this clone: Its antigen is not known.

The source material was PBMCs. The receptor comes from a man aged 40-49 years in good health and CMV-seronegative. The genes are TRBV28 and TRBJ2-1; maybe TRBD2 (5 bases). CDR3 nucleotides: TGTGCCATCGGAGTGATTGCGGGTGAGCAGTTCTTC. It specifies CAIGVIAGEQFF.